The source of this T cell receptor (beta chain) is a study of human T cells and chemical hapten exposure. About the research overall: Patch tests put 0.01% DPC on the upper back, and the results were checked at 6 days.

TCRdb reprocessed the RACE reads with MiXCR, giving one entry per CDR3 protein. In the table there are some 380,000 distinct CDR3 sequences, roughly 4.8% of which are singletons. As for time point: patch test 1, 2 weeks after DPC sensitization. This sample's treatment: therapeutic diphenylcyclopropenone sensitization with weekly scalp DPC. Patients had alopecia, were aged 18 to 70, and were not pregnant. With regard to this clonotype: Antigen unknown.

The V end was cut by 4 bases, the J end by 6 bases, with 10 bases between. This CDR3 comprises 12 residues. Germline loops: CDR1 SGHDT, CDR2 YYEEEE. Overall study findings and caveats: It should be noted that donors had alopecia, so their immune response may differ from healthy people's. DPC sensitization did not alter TCRs above 1 in 1000 frequency.

This receptor was taken from a woman aged 50 to 65 with alopecia areata. Some clones in this sample may be carry-over from other donors' samples. V is TRBV5-6 and J is TRBJ1-1, with D unresolved. The sample here was whole blood, taken in connection with sensitization to the hapten diphenylcyclopropenone (DPC). CDR3 sequence (DNA): TGTGCCAGCAGCCCCCTAAGGGCTGAAGCTTTCTTT. Residues: CASSPLRAEAFF.